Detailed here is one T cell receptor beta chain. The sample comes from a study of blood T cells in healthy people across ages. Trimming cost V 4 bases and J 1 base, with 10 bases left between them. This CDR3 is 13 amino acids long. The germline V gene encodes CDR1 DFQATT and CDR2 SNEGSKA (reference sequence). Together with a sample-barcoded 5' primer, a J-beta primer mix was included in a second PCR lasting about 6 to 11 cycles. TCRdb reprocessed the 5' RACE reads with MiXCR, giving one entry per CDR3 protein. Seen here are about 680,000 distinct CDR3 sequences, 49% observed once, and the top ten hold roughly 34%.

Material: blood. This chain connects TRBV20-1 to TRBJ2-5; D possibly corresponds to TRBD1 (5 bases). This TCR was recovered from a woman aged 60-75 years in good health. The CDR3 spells CSANSRGQETQYF. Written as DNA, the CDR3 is TGCAGTGCTAACTCTAGGGGCCAAGAGACCCAGTACTTC.